This T cell receptor beta chain stems from a study of human T cells and chemical hapten exposure. Overall study context: DPC at 2% was the sensitizing agent, placed on roughly 2 cm by roughly 2 cm of upper inner arm skin.

Whole-study findings and limits: Positively correlated with patch test score were the counts of PT1 expanded TCRs. No change in TCRs above 1 in 1000 frequency was produced by DPC sensitization.

As for time point: patch test 2, 6 weeks after DPC sensitization. Documented treatment: therapeutic diphenylcyclopropenone sensitization with weekly scalp DPC. Germline CDR1 is SGHNT and CDR2 is YYREEE (reference sequence). The CDR3 contains 14 residues. V lost 0 bases to trimming and J lost 4 bases, with 10 bases between them. Via MiXCR, TCRdb re-called the RACE reads, giving one row per CDR3 protein. The profile shows nearly 95,000 distinct CDR3 sequences, roughly 9.6% of them singletons. Worth noting for this clonotype: Its matching antigen is unknown.

The chain joins TRBV5-4 to TRBJ2-5; D unclear. Sequencing used whole blood, obtained in connection with sensitization to the hapten diphenylcyclopropenone (DPC). This TCR derives from a man in his forties with alopecia areata. Some clones in this sample may be carry-over from other donors' samples. CDR3 amino acids: CASSLEVSAETQYF. CDR3 nucleotides: TGTGCCAGCAGCTTGGAGGTGTCGGCAGAGACCCAGTACTTC.